This T cell receptor beta chain was documented in a study of blood T cell repertoires in COVID-19. Sequencing was performed with immunoSEQ multiplex PCR; in TCRdb, only in-frame clones are kept and a portion is missing. Of just over 300,000 clones listed, around 90% are singletons. Germline V gene lookup returns CDR1 LGHDT and CDR2 YNNKEL (reference sequence). The CDR3 is 16 amino acids. V was pared by 0 bases and J by 1 base, with 12 bases between. The sequence was obtained from a young man with active or convalescent COVID-19. The sequenced sample was peripheral blood. This chain links TRBV3-1 (or the pseudogene TRBV3-2) with TRBJ1-2; D uncertain. The CDR3: CASSQDKGGLNYGYTF. The CDR3 DNA reads TGTGCCAGCAGCCAAGATAAAGGAGGCCTTAACTATGGCTACACCTTC.